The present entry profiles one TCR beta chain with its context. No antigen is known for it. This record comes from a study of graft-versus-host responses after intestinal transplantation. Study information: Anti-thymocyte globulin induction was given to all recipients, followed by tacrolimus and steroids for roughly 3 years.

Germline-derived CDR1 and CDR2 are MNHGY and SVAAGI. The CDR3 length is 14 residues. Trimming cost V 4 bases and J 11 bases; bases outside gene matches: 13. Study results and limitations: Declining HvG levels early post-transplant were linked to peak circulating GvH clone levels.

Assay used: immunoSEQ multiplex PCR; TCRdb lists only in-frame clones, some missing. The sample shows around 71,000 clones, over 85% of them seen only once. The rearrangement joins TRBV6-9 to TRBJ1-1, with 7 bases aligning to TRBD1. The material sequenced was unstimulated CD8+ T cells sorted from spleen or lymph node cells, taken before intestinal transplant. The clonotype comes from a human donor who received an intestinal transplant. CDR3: CASSSTTGVERAFF. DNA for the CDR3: TGTGCCAGCAGTTCCACCACAGGGGTGGAAAGGGCTTTCTTT.